This T cell receptor beta chain was retrieved from a study of blood T cells in healthy people across ages. This clonotype was seen a handful of times. The CDR3 consists of 14 residues. V lost 7 bases and J 3 bases, leaving 14 bases between the germline ends. The V gene's germline CDR1 is MNHNS and CDR2 SASEGT. Primed by a sample-barcoded 5' primer and a J-beta primer mix, a second PCR proceeded for 7 to 11 cycles. MiXCR was run by TCRdb on the 5' RACE reads, yielding one entry per CDR3 protein. The sample comprises hundreds of thousands of distinct CDR3 sequences, approximately 21% of which are singletons, and around 3.4% rests with the top ten.

The TCR was taken from a man aged 70-80 years in good health. Sequenced input: blood. The chain joins TRBV6-1 to TRBJ2-3; maybe TRBD2 (5 bases). The CDR3: CASKGSYSTDTQYF. CDR3 DNA sequence: TGTGCCAGCAAAGGGAGTTATTCGACAGATACGCAGTATTTT.